A selection of T cell receptor beta chains follows, all from one sample in a study of PD-L1 blockade in urothelial cancer. The data were produced by immunoSEQ multiplex PCR, yet TCRdb's version contains in-frame clones alone and is incomplete. The repertoire includes around 80,000 clones, 91% of them detected once, and 0.7% to 0.9% sits in the top ten. This sample comprised PBMCs, obtained around atezolizumab (anti-PD-L1) treatment. The receptor set was obtained from a woman older than 75 with urothelial cancer. The conserved cysteine and the conserved F or W are not part of the CDR3 here.

>TRBJ1-2|TRBV19
ASSKDTGYT
>TRBJ1-1|TRBV5-1
ASSLTGDTEAF
>TRBJ2-2|TRBV5-1
ASSVPILAGVNTGELF
>TRBJ2-3|TRBV10-3
AISGGRVGTDTQY
>TRBJ1-2|TRBV19
ASSIDGNRGSYGYT
>TRBJ1-1|TRBV5-1
ASSIDSATEAF
>TRBJ2-2|TRBV5-4
ASSFGGAFTGELF
>TRBJ1-1|TRBV10-3
AISSDRGFLNTEAF
>TRBJ2-7|TRBV6-6
ASSYSETRGNEQY
>TRBJ1-5|TRBV4-1
ASSQDGGGVNQPQH
>TRBJ1-5|TRBV19
ASSLEAQPQH
>TRBJ2-1|TRBV29-1
SVSKLVWGFDEQF
>TRBJ2-1|TRBV6-4
ASSFQGTGREEQF
>TRBJ2-1|TRBV30
AWSELSTVNNEQF
>TRBJ1-1|TRBV6-5
ASSRTQGNTEAF
>TRBJ2-1|TRBV19
ASSSQGLAGLLYNEQF